This T cell receptor beta chain was sequenced for a study of blood T cell repertoires in COVID-19. Original analysis: Scientists estimated how many nucleated cells there were by amplifying reference gene primers. Only in-frame clones appear in the TCRdb table, and some are missing; sequencing was by immunoSEQ multiplex PCR. V and J calls and clone size are given by that table; D and trimming were obtained from the DNA. The sample holds over 150,000 clones, approximately 80% seen once. It was during active infection that Seattle patients were enrolled and then longitudinally followed. Trimming pared 0 bases from V and 2 bases from J, leaving 11 bases between. CDR1 and CDR2 from the germline V gene are SGHKS and YYEKEE (reference sequence). This CDR3 region has 15 residues.

Source material: peripheral blood. This sequence joins TRBV5-5 and TRBJ1-1; unclear D gene. The receptor's source is a woman older than 75 with COVID-19, enrolled during active disease. This chain's CDR3 is CASSLGGSGNTEAFF. The CDR3 nucleotides read TGTGCCAGCAGCTTGGGGGGTTCGGGAAACACTGAAGCTTTCTTT.